This TCR beta chain was recovered during a study of cytotoxic CD8 clonotypes in ibrutinib-treated CLL (dated by TCRdb to the early 2020s). Some background on the complete study: The cohort had 11 relapsed/refractory and approximately 15 treatment-naive patients; some 17 were IGHV unmutated. An average of 255,043 productive templates and around 100,000 productive rearrangements was obtained per sample. Of the 70 to 90 people in the trial, 25 to 30 had longitudinal samples available. Partial responses were observed in roughly 25 patients and complete responses in 2; after a median follow-up of roughly 62 months, remission was maintained in 15 or so patients and progression was observed in 12. Response samples were taken after a median of 12 months on treatment, ranging from 6 to 36 months. All remission and progressive disease samples were collected while patients were still receiving ibrutinib. Cryopreserved peripheral blood mononuclear cells were obtained prior to treatment, at the time of response, and at either disease progression or sustained remission.

General study outcomes and caveats: Baseline clonality was found to be higher than that of age-matched healthy donors and was strongly correlated with circulating CD8+ T-cell counts. Clonality rose at ibrutinib response, remained stable during sustained remission, and dropped back toward baseline at progression. Sustained-remission and progressing patients did not have matched sampling times, and lymph node repertoires were not examined. Public clonotypes were found to be uncommon and were observed to contract or remain stable during treatment; the increase in clonality was shown to reflect expansion of private clonotypes at ibrutinib response.

From a lookup of the germline V gene, CDR1 and CDR2 are SGHTA and FQGNSA. Trimming removed 5 bases from V and 8 bases from J, leaving 19 bases between the germline ends. The CDR3 covers 14 residues, taking in both the cysteine and the phenylalanine. The kept DNA is CDR3 alone, 42 bases in frame from the first base. On this clone: No cognate antigen has been identified for it. Base-call qualities are not available, and no considerably larger clone is one nucleotide away.

Each clonotype received, on average, about 10x coverage in deep resolution sequencing performed on a MiSeq, where the target depth lay between 1 in 1 million and 1 in 200,000 T cells. TCR beta libraries were generated with the immunoSEQ hsTCRB Kit. From the authors' description of their analysis: The data were analyzed with ImmunoSEQ Analyzer and ImmunoSEQ Data Assistant, and V, D and J gene assignments followed IMGT definitions. Clonality, with values ranging from 0 to 1, was calculated as one minus the normalized Shannon entropy of productive rearrangement frequencies. Only overrepresented clonotypes making up at least 0.05% of each patient's repertoire were included in the public clonotype analysis. Approximately 12 age-matched healthy donor repertoires from immuneACCESS were used as controls for clonality. TCRdb provides this immuneACCESS table in a form limited to in-frame rearrangements. Some clones are lacking; in checked studies, under half of them reflect an unresolved V gene, and why the rest are absent is not known. Clone size and V and J calls were adopted from that table, with D and trimming inferred from the DNA. For this sample there are around 26,000 clones; over 65% appear just once. The biggest ten clones account for 40% to 50% of the sample.

The time point tag for this specimen amounts to: about twelve months on ibrutinib. For TCR beta library preparation, 1.5 to 2 micrograms of genomic DNA was extracted from cryopreserved PBMCs. Longitudinal blood samples from CLL patients on ibrutinib monotherapy underwent high-throughput TCR beta sequencing. The patients were enrolled in a single-center, open-label phase 2 trial of ibrutinib monotherapy. The input for sequencing was PBMCs, taken after 12 months of ibrutinib treatment. The rearranged chain carries TRBV7-2 and TRBJ2-7; the D gene lacks a confident call. This clonotype was obtained from a human donor with chronic lymphocytic leukemia. The CDR3 is CASSQDPLSVQQYF. The nucleotide sequence reads TGTGCCAGCAGCCAAGACCCCCTTAGTGTGCAGCAGTACTTC.